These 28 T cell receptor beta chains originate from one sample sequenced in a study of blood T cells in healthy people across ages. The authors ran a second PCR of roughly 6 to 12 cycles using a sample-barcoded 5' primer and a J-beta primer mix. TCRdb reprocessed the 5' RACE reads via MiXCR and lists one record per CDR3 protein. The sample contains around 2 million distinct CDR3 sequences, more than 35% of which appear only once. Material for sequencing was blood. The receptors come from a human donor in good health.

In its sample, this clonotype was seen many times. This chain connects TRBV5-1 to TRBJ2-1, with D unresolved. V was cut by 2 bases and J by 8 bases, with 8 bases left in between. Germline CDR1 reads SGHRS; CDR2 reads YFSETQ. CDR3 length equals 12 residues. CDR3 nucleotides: TGCGCCAGCAGCTTTCCGTCATATGAGCAGTTCTTC. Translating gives CASSFPSYEQFF.

The CDR3, as DNA: TGTGCCAGCAGGGGGCGCCAAGACAATGAGCAGTTCTTC. It specifies CASRGRQDNEQFF. The rearrangement links TRBV7-2 to TRBJ2-1; D perhaps matches TRBD1 (5 bases). The germline V gene encodes CDR1 SGHTA and CDR2 FQGNSA. Trimming cost V 6 bases and J 5 bases, with 11 bases left between them. CDR3 length: 13 amino acids. The whole variable domain, filled in from reference TRBV7-2 and TRBJ2-1, reads GAGVSQSPSNKVTEKGKDVELRCDPISGHTALYWYRQSLGQGLEFLIYFQGNSAPDKSGLPSDRFSAERTGGSVSTLTIQRTQQEDSAVYLCASRGRQDNEQFFGPGTRLTVL.

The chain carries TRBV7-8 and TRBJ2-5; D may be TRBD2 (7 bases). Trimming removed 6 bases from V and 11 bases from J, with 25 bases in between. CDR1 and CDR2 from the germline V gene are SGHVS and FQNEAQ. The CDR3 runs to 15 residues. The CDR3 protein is CASRPRDTGGYGQYF. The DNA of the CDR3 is TGTGCCAGCAGACCCCGGGACACGGGGGGCTACGGGCAGTACTTC.

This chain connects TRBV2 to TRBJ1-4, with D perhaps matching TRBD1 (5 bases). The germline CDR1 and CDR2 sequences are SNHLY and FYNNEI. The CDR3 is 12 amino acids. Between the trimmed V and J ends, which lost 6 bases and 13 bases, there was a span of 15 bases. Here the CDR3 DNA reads TGTGCCAGCAGAGGGGACTCCCCCGGACTGTTTTTT. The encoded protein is CASRGDSPGLFF.

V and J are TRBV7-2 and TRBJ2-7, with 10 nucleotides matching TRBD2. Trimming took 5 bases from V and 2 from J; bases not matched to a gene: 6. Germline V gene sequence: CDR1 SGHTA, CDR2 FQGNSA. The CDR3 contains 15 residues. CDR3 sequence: CASSAASGSPYEQYF. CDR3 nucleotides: TGTGCCAGCAGCGCAGCTAGCGGGAGTCCCTACGAGCAGTACTTC.

The CDR3, as DNA: TGTGCCAGCAGCTTAGGGTCCGCTACAGGGAGCTCTGGGGCCAACGTCCTGACTTTC. Protein sequence: CASSLGSATGSSGANVLTF. The chain is built from TRBV7-8 and TRBJ2-6; possibly TRBD1 for D (6 bases). Trimming removed 1 base from V and 0 bases from J, with 16 bases in between. This CDR3 has 19 residues. Per the germline V gene, CDR1 is SGHVS and CDR2 is FQNEAQ.

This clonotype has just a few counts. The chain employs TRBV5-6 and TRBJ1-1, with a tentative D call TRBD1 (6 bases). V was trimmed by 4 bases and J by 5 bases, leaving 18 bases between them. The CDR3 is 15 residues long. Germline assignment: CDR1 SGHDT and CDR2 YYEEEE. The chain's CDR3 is CASSNIQGIRTEAFF. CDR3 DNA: TGTGCCAGCAGCAACATACAGGGAATTAGGACTGAAGCTTTCTTT.

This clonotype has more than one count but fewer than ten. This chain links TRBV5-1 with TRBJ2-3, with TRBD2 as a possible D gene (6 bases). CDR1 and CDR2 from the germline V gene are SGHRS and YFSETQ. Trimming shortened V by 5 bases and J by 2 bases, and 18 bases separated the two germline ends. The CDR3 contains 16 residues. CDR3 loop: CASRFGSGSDTDTQYF. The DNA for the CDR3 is TGCGCCAGCAGATTTGGTAGCGGCTCAGACACAGATACGCAGTATTTT. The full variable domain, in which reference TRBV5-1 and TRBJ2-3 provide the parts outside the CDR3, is KAGVTQTPRYLIKTRGQQVTLSCSPISGHRSVSWYQQTPGQGLQFLFEYFSETQRNKGNFPGRFSGRQFSNSRSEMNVSTLELGDSALYLCASRFGSGSDTDTQYFGPGTRLTVL.

This CDR3 is CASRPPGGDEQYF. In DNA form, the CDR3 reads TGTGCCAGCAGACCCCCCGGGGGGGACGAGCAGTACTTC. The chain joins TRBV6-2 or TRBV6-3 to TRBJ2-7; 8 nucleotides line up with TRBD2. The length of the CDR3 is 13 residues. With 6 bases clipped from V and 5 bases from J, the junction kept 6 bases outside the gene matches. Germline V gene lookup returns CDR1 MNHEY and CDR2 SVGEGT.

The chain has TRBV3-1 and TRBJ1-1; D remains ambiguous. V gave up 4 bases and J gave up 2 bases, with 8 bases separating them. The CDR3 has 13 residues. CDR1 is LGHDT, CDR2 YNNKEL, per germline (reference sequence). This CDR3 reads CASSLPSNTEAFF. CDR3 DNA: TGTGCCAGCAGCCTACCTTCAAACACTGAAGCTTTCTTT.

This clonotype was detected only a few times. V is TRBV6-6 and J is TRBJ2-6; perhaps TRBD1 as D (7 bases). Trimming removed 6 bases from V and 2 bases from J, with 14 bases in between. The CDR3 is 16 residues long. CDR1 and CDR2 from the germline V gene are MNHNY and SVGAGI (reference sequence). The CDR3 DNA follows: TGTGCCAGCAGCGACAGGGAGGTTACTGGGGCCAACGTCCTGACTTTC. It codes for CASSDREVTGANVLTF.

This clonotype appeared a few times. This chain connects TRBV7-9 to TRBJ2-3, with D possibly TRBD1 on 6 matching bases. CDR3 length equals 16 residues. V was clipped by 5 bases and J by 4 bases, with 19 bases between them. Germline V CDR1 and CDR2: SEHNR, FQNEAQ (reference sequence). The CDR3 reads CASSPPAGEGSDTQYF. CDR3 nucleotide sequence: TGTGCCAGCAGCCCCCCCGCAGGGGAAGGATCAGATACGCAGTATTTT.

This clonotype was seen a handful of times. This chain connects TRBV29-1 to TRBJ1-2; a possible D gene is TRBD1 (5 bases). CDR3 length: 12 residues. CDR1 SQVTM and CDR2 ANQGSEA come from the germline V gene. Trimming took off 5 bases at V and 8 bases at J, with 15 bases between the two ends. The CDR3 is CSVTGPFKGYTF. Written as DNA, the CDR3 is TGCAGCGTTACAGGCCCTTTTAAGGGCTACACCTTC.

The CDR3 loop reads CASSLAWDPSNQPQHF. CDR3 nucleotide sequence: TGTGCCAGCAGCTTAGCGTGGGATCCCAGCAATCAGCCCCAGCATTTT. The chain recombines TRBV7-2 with TRBJ1-5, with no clear D. V lost 0 bases and J lost 1, with 10 bases in between. Germline V gene data show CDR1 as SGHTA and CDR2 as FQGNSA. This CDR3 has 16 residues. Variable domain in full (rest from reference TRBV7-2 and TRBJ1-5): GAGVSQSPSNKVTEKGKDVELRCDPISGHTALYWYRQSLGQGLEFLIYFQGNSAPDKSGLPSDRFSAERTGGSVSTLTIQRTQQEDSAVYLCASSLAWDPSNQPQHFGDGTRLSIL.

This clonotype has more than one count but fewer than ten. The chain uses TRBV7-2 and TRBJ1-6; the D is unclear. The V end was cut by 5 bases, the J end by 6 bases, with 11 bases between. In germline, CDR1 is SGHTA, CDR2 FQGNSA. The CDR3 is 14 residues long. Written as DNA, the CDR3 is TGTGCCAGCAGCATCGGGCCTTTTAATTCACCCCTCCACTTT. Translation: CASSIGPFNSPLHF. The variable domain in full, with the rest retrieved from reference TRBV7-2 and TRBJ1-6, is GAGVSQSPSNKVTEKGKDVELRCDPISGHTALYWYRQSLGQGLEFLIYFQGNSAPDKSGLPSDRFSAERTGGSVSTLTIQRTQQEDSAVYLCASSIGPFNSPLHFGNGTRLTVT.

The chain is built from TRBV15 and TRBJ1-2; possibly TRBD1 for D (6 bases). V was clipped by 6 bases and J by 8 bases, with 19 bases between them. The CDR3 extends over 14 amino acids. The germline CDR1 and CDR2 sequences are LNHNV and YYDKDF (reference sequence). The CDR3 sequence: CATSTEGERVGYTF. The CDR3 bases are TGTGCCACCAGTACCGAGGGGGAAAGGGTCGGCTACACCTTC.

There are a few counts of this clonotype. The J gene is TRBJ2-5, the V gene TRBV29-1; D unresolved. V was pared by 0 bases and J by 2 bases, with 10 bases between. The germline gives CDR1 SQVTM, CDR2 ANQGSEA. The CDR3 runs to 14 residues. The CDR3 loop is CSVEDTVGQETQYF. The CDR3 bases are TGCAGCGTTGAAGATACGGTGGGGCAAGAGACCCAGTACTTC.

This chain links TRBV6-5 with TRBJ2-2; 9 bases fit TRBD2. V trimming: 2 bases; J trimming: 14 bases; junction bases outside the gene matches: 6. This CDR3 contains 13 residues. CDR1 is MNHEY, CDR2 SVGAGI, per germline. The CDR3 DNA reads TGTGCCAGCAGTTACGCGGCTAGCGGGGTTCTGTTTTTT. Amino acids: CASSYAASGVLFF.

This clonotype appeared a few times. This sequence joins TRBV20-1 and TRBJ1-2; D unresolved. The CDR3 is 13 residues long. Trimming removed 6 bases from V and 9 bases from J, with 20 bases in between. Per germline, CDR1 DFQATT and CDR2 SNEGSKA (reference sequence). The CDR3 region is CSAPRPQMYSYTF. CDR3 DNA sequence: TGCAGTGCCCCTCGGCCCCAGATGTATAGCTACACCTTC.

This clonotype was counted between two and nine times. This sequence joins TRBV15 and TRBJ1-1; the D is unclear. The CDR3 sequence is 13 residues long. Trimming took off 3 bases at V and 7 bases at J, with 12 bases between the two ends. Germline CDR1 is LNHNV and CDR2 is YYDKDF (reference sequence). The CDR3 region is CATSSGGHGEAFF. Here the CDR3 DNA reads TGTGCCACCAGCAGTGGAGGCCACGGTGAAGCTTTCTTT.

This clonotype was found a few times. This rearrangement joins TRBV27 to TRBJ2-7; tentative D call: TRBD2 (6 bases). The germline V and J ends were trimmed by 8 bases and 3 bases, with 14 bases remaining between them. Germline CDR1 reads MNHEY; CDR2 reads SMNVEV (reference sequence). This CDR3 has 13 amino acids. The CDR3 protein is CASSLGLIYEQYF. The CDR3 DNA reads TGTGCCAGCTCCCTGGGACTGATCTACGAGCAGTACTTC.

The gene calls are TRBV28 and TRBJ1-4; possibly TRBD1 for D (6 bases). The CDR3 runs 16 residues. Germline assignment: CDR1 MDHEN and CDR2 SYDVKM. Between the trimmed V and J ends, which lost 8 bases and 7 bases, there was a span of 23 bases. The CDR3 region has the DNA TGTGCCAGCGGCGAGGCGGGGGGCAGGGTGGGTGAAAAACTGTTTTTT. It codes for CASGEAGGRVGEKLFF.

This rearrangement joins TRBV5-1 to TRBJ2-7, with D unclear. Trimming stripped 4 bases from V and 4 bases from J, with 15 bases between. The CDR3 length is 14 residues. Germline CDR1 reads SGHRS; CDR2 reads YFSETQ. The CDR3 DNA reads TGCGCCAGCAGCCCGAACCGGGCCCTATACGAGCAGTACTTC. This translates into CASSPNRALYEQYF. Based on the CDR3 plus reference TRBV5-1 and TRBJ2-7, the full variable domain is KAGVTQTPRYLIKTRGQQVTLSCSPISGHRSVSWYQQTPGQGLQFLFEYFSETQRNKGNFPGRFSGRQFSNSRSEMNVSTLELGDSALYLCASSPNRALYEQYFGPGTRLTVT.

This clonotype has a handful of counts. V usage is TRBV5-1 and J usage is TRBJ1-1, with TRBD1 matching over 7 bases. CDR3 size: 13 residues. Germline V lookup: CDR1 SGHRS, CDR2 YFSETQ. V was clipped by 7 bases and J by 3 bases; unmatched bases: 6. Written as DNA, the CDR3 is TGCGCCAGCCACCTCCAGGGGGACACTGAAGCTTTCTTT. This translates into CASHLQGDTEAFF. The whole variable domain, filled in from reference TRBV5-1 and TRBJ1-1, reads KAGVTQTPRYLIKTRGQQVTLSCSPISGHRSVSWYQQTPGQGLQFLFEYFSETQRNKGNFPGRFSGRQFSNSRSEMNVSTLELGDSALYLCASHLQGDTEAFFGQGTRLTVV.

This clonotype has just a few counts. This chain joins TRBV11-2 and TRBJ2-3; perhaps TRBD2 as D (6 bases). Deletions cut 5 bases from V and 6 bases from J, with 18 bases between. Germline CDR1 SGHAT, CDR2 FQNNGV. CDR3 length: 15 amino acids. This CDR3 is CASSVGTPFWDTQYF. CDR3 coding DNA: TGTGCCAGCAGCGTCGGGACTCCTTTCTGGGATACGCAGTATTTT.

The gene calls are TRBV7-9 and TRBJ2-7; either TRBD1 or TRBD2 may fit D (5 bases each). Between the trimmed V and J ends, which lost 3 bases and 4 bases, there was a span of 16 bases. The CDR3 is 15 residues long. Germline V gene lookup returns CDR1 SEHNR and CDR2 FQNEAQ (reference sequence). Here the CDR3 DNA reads TGTGCCAGCAGCTTTCCGGGGCAGGGAATGTACGAGCAGTACTTC. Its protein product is CASSFPGQGMYEQYF.

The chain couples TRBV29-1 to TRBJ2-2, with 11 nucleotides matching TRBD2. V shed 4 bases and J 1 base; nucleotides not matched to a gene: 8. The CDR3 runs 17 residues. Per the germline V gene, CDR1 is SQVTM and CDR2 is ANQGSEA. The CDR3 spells CSVGGLAGGQNTGELFF. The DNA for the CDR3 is TGCAGCGTTGGCGGCCTAGCGGGGGGCCAGAACACCGGGGAGCTGTTTTTT.

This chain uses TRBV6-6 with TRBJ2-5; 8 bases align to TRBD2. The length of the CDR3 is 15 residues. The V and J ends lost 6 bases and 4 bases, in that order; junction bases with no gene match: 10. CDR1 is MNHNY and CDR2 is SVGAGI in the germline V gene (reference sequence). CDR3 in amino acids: CASSGGAGTRETQYF. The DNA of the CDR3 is TGTGCCAGCAGCGGGGGGGCAGGGACGAGAGAGACCCAGTACTTC.